This is a list of T cell receptor beta chains from one sample in a study of cytomegalovirus exposure and HLA in healthy donors. TCRdb's table, derived via immunoSEQ multiplex PCR, lists solely in-frame clones and lacks some. The repertoire holds about 130,000 clones, roughly 79% seen once, with 0.55% to 0.75% in the top ten. Sequencing used PBMCs. The receptors shown here come from a young man in good health and CMV-seronegative. Both conserved end residues are part of each CDR3. The D gene is left open where the match is weak. Only part of the rows carry a size: once, few, many, or a class if the clone is expanded.

len: 20; v_gene: TRBV5-1; j_gene: TRBJ2-6; d_gene: .; abundance: .; CDR3nt: TGCGCCAGCAGCTTGGGCCTATCACACAGGGAGAGCTCTGGGGCCAACGTCCTGACTTTC; CDR3aa: CASSLGLSHRESSGANVLTF
len: 13; v_gene: TRBV10-2; j_gene: TRBJ2-1; d_gene: .; abundance: .; CDR3nt: TGCGCCAGCAGTGAGTCATCGAGAGGCGAGCAGTTCTTC; CDR3aa: CASSESSRGEQFF
len: 13; v_gene: TRBV30; j_gene: TRBJ1-1; d_gene: .; abundance: .; CDR3nt: TGTGCCTGGAGTGCCAAGGGGCTCGCTGAAGCTTTCTTT; CDR3aa: CAWSAKGLAEAFF
len: 14; v_gene: TRBV5-1; j_gene: TRBJ1-3; d_gene: .; abundance: .; CDR3nt: TGCGCCAGCAGCTTGGGGGCTGGCGGAAACACCATATATTTT; CDR3aa: CASSLGAGGNTIYF
len: 16; v_gene: TRBV4-3; j_gene: TRBJ1-2; d_gene: .; abundance: few; CDR3nt: TGCGCCAGCAGCCAAGTTGCGGGAGGAGGAGGCTATGGCTACACCTTC; CDR3aa: CASSQVAGGGGYGYTF
len: 16; v_gene: TRBV12-5; j_gene: TRBJ2-7; d_gene: TRBD2; abundance: .; CDR3nt: TGTGCTAGTGGTTTGAGATTAGCGGGGGGCCCCTACGAGCAGTACTTC; CDR3aa: CASGLRLAGGPYEQYF
len: 15; v_gene: TRBV4-3; j_gene: TRBJ2-1; d_gene: .; abundance: .; CDR3nt: TGCGCCAGCAGCCAAGAGACCTTACTAGCACGGGAGCAGTTCTTC; CDR3aa: CASSQETLLAREQFF
len: 15; v_gene: TRBV4-2; j_gene: TRBJ1-2; d_gene: .; abundance: .; CDR3nt: TGTGCCAGCAGGGTGGGGTTAGGGGAGGGAGATGGCTACACCTTC; CDR3aa: CASRVGLGEGDGYTF
len: 15; v_gene: TRBV27; j_gene: TRBJ1-2; d_gene: .; abundance: .; CDR3nt: TGTGCCAGCAGTGTCAATGGTCTAGCTAACTATGGCTACACCTTC; CDR3aa: CASSVNGLANYGYTF
len: 12; v_gene: TRBV5-1; j_gene: TRBJ1-2; d_gene: .; abundance: .; CDR3nt: TGCGCCAGCAGCTTGGTTGATCAGGCCCAAGCATTC; CDR3aa: CASSLVDQAQAF
len: 14; v_gene: TRBV7-3; j_gene: TRBJ2-7; d_gene: .; abundance: .; CDR3nt: TGTGCCAGCAGCTCCGACAGAGTCCCCTACGAGCAGTACTTC; CDR3aa: CASSSDRVPYEQYF
len: 18; v_gene: TRBV7-2; j_gene: TRBJ1-2; d_gene: TRBD1; abundance: few; CDR3nt: TGTGCCAGCAGCCTCGGTGCAGGGGGCGCGTTTTCGAACTATGGCTACACCTTC; CDR3aa: CASSLGAGGAFSNYGYTF
len: 18; v_gene: TRBV6-1; j_gene: TRBJ1-2; d_gene: .; abundance: .; CDR3nt: TGTGCCAGCAGTGAAGCGGGGGCAGGGCTTGGGGGAGACTATGGCTACACCTTC; CDR3aa: CASSEAGAGLGGDYGYTF
len: 11; v_gene: TRBV7-9; j_gene: TRBJ1-1; d_gene: .; abundance: .; CDR3nt: TGTGCCAGCAGCCCTAATAATGAAGCTTTCTTT; CDR3aa: CASSPNNEAFF
len: 15; v_gene: TRBV5-4; j_gene: TRBJ2-5; d_gene: .; abundance: .; CDR3nt: TGTGCCAGCAGCTTACGTCGTCCTAGCGAGGAGACCCAGTACTTC; CDR3aa: CASSLRRPSEETQYF
len: 14; v_gene: TRBV4-2; j_gene: TRBJ1-1; d_gene: TRBD1; abundance: few; CDR3nt: TGTGCCAGCAGCCAGGGACAGCTTAACACTGAAGCTTTCTTT; CDR3aa: CASSQGQLNTEAFF
len: 13; v_gene: TRBV19; j_gene: TRBJ1-1; d_gene: TRBD1; abundance: .; CDR3nt: TGTGCCACCCTTCCAACAGGGGCCAATGGAGCTTTCTTT; CDR3aa: CATLPTGANGAFF
len: 15; v_gene: TRBV25-1; j_gene: TRBJ2-7; d_gene: TRBD1; abundance: .; CDR3nt: TGTGCCAGCAGTGAACCGGGACAGGTTCCCTACGAGCAGTACTTC; CDR3aa: CASSEPGQVPYEQYF
len: 16; v_gene: TRBV19; j_gene: TRBJ2-5; d_gene: TRBD2; abundance: once; CDR3nt: TGTGCCAGTAGTCCCCGGGGAACTAGCGGGGAAGAGACCCAGTACTTC; CDR3aa: CASSPRGTSGEETQYF
len: 17; v_gene: TRBV19; j_gene: TRBJ1-1; d_gene: TRBD1; abundance: .; CDR3nt: TGTGCCAGTAGTATGAGGCCACAGGGGCTACTGAACACTGAAGCTTTCTTT; CDR3aa: CASSMRPQGLLNTEAFF
len: 13; v_gene: TRBV29-1; j_gene: TRBJ1-6; d_gene: TRBD1; abundance: once; CDR3nt: TGCAGCGTTTCCCGGGACAGGGGTTCACCCCTCCACTTT; CDR3aa: CSVSRDRGSPLHF
len: 12; v_gene: TRBV10-1; j_gene: TRBJ2-7; d_gene: TRBD1; abundance: once; CDR3nt: TGCGCCAGCAGCGGGGACAGGGCCGAGCAGTACTTC; CDR3aa: CASSGDRAEQYF
len: 14; v_gene: TRBV29-1; j_gene: TRBJ2-7; d_gene: TRBD1; abundance: .; CDR3nt: TGCAGCGTTGTAGGGGGCCTTTCCTCCTACGAGCAGTACTTC; CDR3aa: CSVVGGLSSYEQYF
len: 14; v_gene: TRBV15; j_gene: TRBJ2-2; d_gene: .; abundance: .; CDR3nt: TGTGCCACCAGGCCCAATCGGGGTGCCGGGGAGCTGTTTTTT; CDR3aa: CATRPNRGAGELFF
len: 13; v_gene: TRBV6-5; j_gene: TRBJ1-1; d_gene: TRBD1; abundance: once; CDR3nt: TGTGCCAGCACCGGGACAGTGAACACTGAAGCTTTCTTT; CDR3aa: CASTGTVNTEAFF
len: 13; v_gene: TRBV18; j_gene: TRBJ1-2; d_gene: TRBD1; abundance: .; CDR3nt: TGTGCCAGCTCACCACCTCTGACAGGGCAATACACCTTC; CDR3aa: CASSPPLTGQYTF
len: 12; v_gene: TRBV27; j_gene: TRBJ1-1; d_gene: TRBD1; abundance: .; CDR3nt: TGTGCCAGCAGTCCCAGGGGGACTGAAGCTTTCTTT; CDR3aa: CASSPRGTEAFF
len: 12; v_gene: TRBV11-1; j_gene: TRBJ2-1; d_gene: .; abundance: .; CDR3nt: TGTGCCAGCAGCCTCGAGCCGAATGAGCAGTTCTTC; CDR3aa: CASSLEPNEQFF
len: 17; v_gene: TRBV7-2; j_gene: TRBJ2-2; d_gene: TRBD2; abundance: .; CDR3nt: TGTGCCAGCAGCTTAGCCGGGACTAGCGTTCCCACCGGGGAGCTGTTTTTT; CDR3aa: CASSLAGTSVPTGELFF
len: 15; v_gene: TRBV9; j_gene: TRBJ2-3; d_gene: .; abundance: once; CDR3nt: TGTGCCAGCAGCGCCTTTGGCCGAGGGCAAGATACGCAGTATTTT; CDR3aa: CASSAFGRGQDTQYF
len: 15; v_gene: TRBV7-2; j_gene: TRBJ1-6; d_gene: .; abundance: once; CDR3nt: TGTGCCAGCATCGTCAGGCGCTCCTATAATTCACCCCTCCACTTT; CDR3aa: CASIVRRSYNSPLHF
len: 13; v_gene: TRBV30; j_gene: TRBJ2-2; d_gene: TRBD2; abundance: .; CDR3nt: TGTGCCGCGGGGGGGGCTCTCGCCGGGGAGCTGTTTTTT; CDR3aa: CAAGGALAGELFF
len: 20; v_gene: TRBV28; j_gene: TRBJ1-4; d_gene: TRBD1; abundance: few; CDR3nt: TGTGCCAGCAGTTTCCCATCGACAGGGGACCCAACTTTACTTAATGAAAAACTGTTTTTT; CDR3aa: CASSFPSTGDPTLLNEKLFF
len: 14; v_gene: TRBV14; j_gene: TRBJ2-2; d_gene: TRBD1; abundance: .; CDR3nt: TGTGCCAGCAGTCTACAGGGGGTCACCGGGGAGCTGTTTTTT; CDR3aa: CASSLQGVTGELFF
len: 15; v_gene: TRBV4-1; j_gene: TRBJ2-3; d_gene: .; abundance: .; CDR3nt: TGCGCCAGCAGCCAAGGGCAGGGTGGGGTAGATACGCAGTATTTT; CDR3aa: CASSQGQGGVDTQYF
len: 13; v_gene: TRBV6-5; j_gene: TRBJ1-2; d_gene: TRBD1; abundance: once; CDR3nt: TGTGCCAGCAAACAACCAGGGGGCTCCCCCCAAACCTTC; CDR3aa: CASKQPGGSPQTF
len: 13; v_gene: TRBV5-1; j_gene: TRBJ1-4; d_gene: TRBD1; abundance: .; CDR3nt: TGCGCCAGCAGCGCGGGACAGGGTGAAAAACTGTTTTTT; CDR3aa: CASSAGQGEKLFF
len: 16; v_gene: TRBV7-2; j_gene: TRBJ1-1; d_gene: TRBD1; abundance: .; CDR3nt: TGTGCCAGCAGCACCCGTCGACAGGGCCGGGACACTGAAGCTTTCTTT; CDR3aa: CASSTRRQGRDTEAFF
len: 17; v_gene: TRBV15; j_gene: TRBJ1-6; d_gene: .; abundance: .; CDR3nt: TGTGCCACCGGACTAAGGGGGAGGGTACAATATAATTCACCCCTCCACTTT; CDR3aa: CATGLRGRVQYNSPLHF
len: 14; v_gene: TRBV7-9; j_gene: TRBJ1-2; d_gene: .; abundance: .; CDR3nt: TGTGCCAGCAGCCCGGGGGGGCGCTTAGGTGGCTACACCTTC; CDR3aa: CASSPGGRLGGYTF
len: 14; v_gene: TRBV7-9; j_gene: TRBJ1-4; d_gene: .; abundance: .; CDR3nt: TGTGCCAGCAGCGTAGGACAGTTACATGAAAAACTGTTTTTT; CDR3aa: CASSVGQLHEKLFF
len: 15; v_gene: TRBV28; j_gene: TRBJ1-2; d_gene: TRBD1; abundance: .; CDR3nt: TGTGCCAGCAGTTCCCTAGGGGGCCTAAACTATGGCTACACCTTC; CDR3aa: CASSSLGGLNYGYTF
len: 15; v_gene: TRBV10-2; j_gene: TRBJ1-2; d_gene: .; abundance: .; CDR3nt: TGCGCCAGCTTTAGTGGGTGGGGGGGCCTCTATGGCTACACCTTC; CDR3aa: CASFSGWGGLYGYTF
len: 17; v_gene: TRBV4-3; j_gene: TRBJ1-2; d_gene: .; abundance: .; CDR3nt: TGCGCCAGCAGCCTAAAGGACTGGTCAACTTCTAACTATGGCTACACCTTC; CDR3aa: CASSLKDWSTSNYGYTF
len: 12; v_gene: TRBV30; j_gene: TRBJ1-2; d_gene: .; abundance: .; CDR3nt: TGTGCCTGGACCCAGGGTGTCTCTGGCTACACCTTC; CDR3aa: CAWTQGVSGYTF
len: 19; v_gene: TRBV4-3; j_gene: TRBJ2-1; d_gene: TRBD1; abundance: .; CDR3nt: TGCGCCAGCAGCTCGAAGCCCCCTAACCGACAGGGGGCGTACAATGAGCAGTTCTTC; CDR3aa: CASSSKPPNRQGAYNEQFF
len: 11; v_gene: TRBV20-1; j_gene: TRBJ1-3; d_gene: .; abundance: .; CDR3nt: TGCAGTGCTGAACTTGGAAACACCATATATTTT; CDR3aa: CSAELGNTIYF
len: 13; v_gene: TRBV7-9; j_gene: TRBJ2-7; d_gene: .; abundance: once; CDR3nt: TGTGCCAGCAGGGGGAGTGGAGCCTACGAGCAGTACTTC; CDR3aa: CASRGSGAYEQYF
len: 16; v_gene: TRBV5-1; j_gene: TRBJ2-1; d_gene: TRBD2; abundance: .; CDR3nt: TGCGCCAGCAGCTTGGGTAGGGACTACCCCTACAATGAGCAGTTCTTC; CDR3aa: CASSLGRDYPYNEQFF
len: 14; v_gene: TRBV7-9; j_gene: TRBJ1-2; d_gene: .; abundance: once; CDR3nt: TGTGCCAGCAGACAAATGCGGGGCTCTTCGGGCTACACCTTC; CDR3aa: CASRQMRGSSGYTF
len: 15; v_gene: TRBV4-3; j_gene: TRBJ1-2; d_gene: .; abundance: .; CDR3nt: TGCGCCAGCAGACCTAACAGGGTTGAAGACTATGGCTACACCTTC; CDR3aa: CASRPNRVEDYGYTF
len: 12; v_gene: TRBV9; j_gene: TRBJ2-7; d_gene: .; abundance: .; CDR3nt: TGTGCCAGCAGCAACAACGCCTACGAGCAGTACTTC; CDR3aa: CASSNNAYEQYF
len: 13; v_gene: TRBV6-6; j_gene: TRBJ2-7; d_gene: .; abundance: .; CDR3nt: TGTGCCAGCAATTCCGAAGGGGGATACGAGCAGTACTTC; CDR3aa: CASNSEGGYEQYF